This T cell receptor beta chain was identified in a study of cytomegalovirus exposure and HLA in healthy donors. Findings of the study overall: Some public TCRs appeared in many individuals, while most sequences were rare. Across donors, presence/absence analyses took sequencing depth to be roughly uniform.

Concerning this clone: What it binds is unknown.

The V gene lost 8 bases and the J gene lost 7 bases, with 15 bases spanning the gap. The CDR3 totals 13 residues. Germline V CDR1 and CDR2: MNHEY, SVGAGI. Primers for the PCR totalled 60 Vbeta and 13 Jbeta. Assay: immunoSEQ multiplex PCR; the TCRdb copy retains only in-frame clones and omits some. The sample holds approximately 150,000 clones, roughly four fifths seen once. Sequencing was carried out using PBMCs. The chain combines TRBV6-5 with TRBJ2-1, with D unresolved. The TCR originated in a woman between 40 and 50 years old in good health and CMV-seronegative. The chain's CDR3 is CASGRSPGNEQFF. For the CDR3, the DNA is TGTGCCAGCGGGCGCTCCCCTGGGAATGAGCAGTTCTTC.